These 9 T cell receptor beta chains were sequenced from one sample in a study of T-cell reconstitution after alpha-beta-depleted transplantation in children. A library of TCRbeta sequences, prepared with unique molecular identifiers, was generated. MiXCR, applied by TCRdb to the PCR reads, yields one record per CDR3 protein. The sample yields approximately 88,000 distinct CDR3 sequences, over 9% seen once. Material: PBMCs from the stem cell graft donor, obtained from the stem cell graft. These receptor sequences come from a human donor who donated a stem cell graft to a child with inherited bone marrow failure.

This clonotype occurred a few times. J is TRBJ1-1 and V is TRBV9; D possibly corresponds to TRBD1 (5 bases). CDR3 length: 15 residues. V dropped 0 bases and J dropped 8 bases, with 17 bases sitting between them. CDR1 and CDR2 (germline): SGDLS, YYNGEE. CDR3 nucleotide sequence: TGTGCCAGCAGCGTAGGTCCGAATCAGGGATCCGAAGCTTTCTTT. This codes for CASSVGPNQGSEAFF.

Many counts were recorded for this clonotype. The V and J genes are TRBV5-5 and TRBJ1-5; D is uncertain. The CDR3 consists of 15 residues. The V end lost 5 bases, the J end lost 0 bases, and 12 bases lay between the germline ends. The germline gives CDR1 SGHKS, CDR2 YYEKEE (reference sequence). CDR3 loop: CASSIQIYSNQPQHF. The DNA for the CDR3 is TGTGCCAGCAGTATACAGATCTATAGCAATCAGCCCCAGCATTTT.

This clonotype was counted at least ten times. The CDR3 reads CASSLEGGDRSQHF. CDR3 bases: TGCGCCAGCAGCTTGGAGGGGGGAGACAGGTCCCAGCATTTT. This chain joins TRBV5-1 and TRBJ1-5; tentative D call: TRBD1 (6 bases). CDR1 and CDR2 (germline): SGHRS, YFSETQ. V was clipped by 0 bases and J by 11 bases, with 15 bases between them. CDR3 length equals 14 residues.

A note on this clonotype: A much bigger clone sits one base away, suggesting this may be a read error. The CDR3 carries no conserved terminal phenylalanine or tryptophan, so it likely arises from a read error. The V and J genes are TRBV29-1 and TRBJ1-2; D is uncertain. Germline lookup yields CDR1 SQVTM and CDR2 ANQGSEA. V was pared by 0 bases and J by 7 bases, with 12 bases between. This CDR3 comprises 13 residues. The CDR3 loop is CSVEDQGSGGYTY. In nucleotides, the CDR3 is TGCAGCGTTGAAGATCAAGGGAGCGGTGGCTACACCTAC.

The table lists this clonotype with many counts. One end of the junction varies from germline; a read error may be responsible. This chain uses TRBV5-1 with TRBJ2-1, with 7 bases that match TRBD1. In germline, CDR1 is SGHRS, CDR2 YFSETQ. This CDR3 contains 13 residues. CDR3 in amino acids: CASSPGQNNEQFF. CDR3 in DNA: TGCGCTAGCAGCCCGGGACAGAACAATGAGCAGTTCTTC.

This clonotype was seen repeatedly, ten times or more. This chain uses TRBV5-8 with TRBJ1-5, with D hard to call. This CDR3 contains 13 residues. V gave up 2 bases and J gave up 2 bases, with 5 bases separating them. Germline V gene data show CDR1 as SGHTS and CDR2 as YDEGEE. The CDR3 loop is CASSFSRNQPQHF. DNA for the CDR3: TGTGCCAGCAGCTTTTCCCGCAATCAGCCCCAGCATTTT.

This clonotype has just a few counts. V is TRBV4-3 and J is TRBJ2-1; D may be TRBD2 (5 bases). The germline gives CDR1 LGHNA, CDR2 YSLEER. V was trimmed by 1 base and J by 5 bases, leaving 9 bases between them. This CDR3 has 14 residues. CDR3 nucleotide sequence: TGCGCCAGCAGCCAAGCCGGGAACGACAATGAGCAGTTCTTC. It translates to CASSQAGNDNEQFF.

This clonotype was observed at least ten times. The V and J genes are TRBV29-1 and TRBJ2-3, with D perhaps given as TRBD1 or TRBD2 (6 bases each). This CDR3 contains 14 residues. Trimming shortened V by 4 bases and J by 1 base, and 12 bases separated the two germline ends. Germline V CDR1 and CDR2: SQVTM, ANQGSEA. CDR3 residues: CSVGRGQGTDTQYF. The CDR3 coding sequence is TGCAGCGTTGGTCGGGGGCAGGGCACAGATACGCAGTATTTT.

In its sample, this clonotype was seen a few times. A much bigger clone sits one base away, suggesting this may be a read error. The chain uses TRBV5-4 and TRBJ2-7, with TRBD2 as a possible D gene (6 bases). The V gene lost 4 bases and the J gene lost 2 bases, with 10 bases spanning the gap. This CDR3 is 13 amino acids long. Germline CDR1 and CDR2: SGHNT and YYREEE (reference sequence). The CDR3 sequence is CASSPGGTYEQYF. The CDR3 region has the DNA TGTGCCAGCAGCCCCGGAGGGACCTACGAGCAGTACTTC.